Below, 28 T cell receptor beta chains from the same sample are listed, as sequenced in a study of T-cell reconstitution after alpha-beta-depleted transplantation in children. Molecular barcoding with unique molecular identifiers was used for the TCRbeta library. TCRdb ran MiXCR on the PCR reads and lists one entry per CDR3 protein. The sample contains about 290,000 distinct CDR3 sequences, roughly 9.1% of which appear only once. Sample: PBMCs, taken before TCRalphabeta/CD19-depleted stem cell transplant. These receptors originate from a boy under two years old with acute myeloid leukemia, due to receive a stem cell transplant.

Comment on this clonotype: A single base separates this from a much larger clone, so it may be a read error. The CDR3 DNA reads TGTGCCAGCAGCTCGGGACTAGCGGGGGCCCAAGAGACCCATTACTTC. Translated: CASSSGLAGAQETHYF. The chain employs TRBV13 and TRBJ2-5; 14 bases align to TRBD2. Germline-derived CDR1 and CDR2 are PRHDT and FYEKMQ (reference sequence). This CDR3 is built from 16 residues.

This clonotype was found many times. This chain uses TRBV4-2 with TRBJ2-2, with 7 bases identical to TRBD2. The CDR3 contains 15 residues. Trimming removed 1 base from V and 5 bases from J; junction bases left unmatched: 4. Germline CDR1 LGHNA, CDR2 YNFKEQ. CDR3 nucleotides: TGTGCCAGCAGCCAAGGGGGGGGGAATACCGGGGAGCTGTTTTTT. This translates into CASSQGGGNTGELFF.

The chain is built from TRBV7-8 and TRBJ2-5; D is ambiguous. Germline values: CDR1 SGHVS, CDR2 FQNEAQ. V was shortened by 5 bases and J by 7 bases, with 8 bases between the two germline ends. The CDR3 has 11 residues. CDR3 nucleotides: TGTGCCAGCAGCCCGACTGGGACCCAGTACTTC. It codes for CASSPTGTQYF.

This clonotype appeared many times. CDR3 in DNA: TGTGCCATCAGCCAAACCGGGACTAGCGGGAGTCATGAGCAGTTCTTC. Translating gives CAISQTGTSGSHEQFF. The chain joins TRBV10-3 to TRBJ2-1; 14 nucleotides match TRBD2. The CDR3 is 16 amino acids. The junction had 9 bases not matched to a gene; V was cut back by 6 bases and J by 8 bases. Germline V lookup: CDR1 ENHRY, CDR2 SYGVKD.

This clonotype was observed many times. The chain links TRBV6-1 to TRBJ2-7, with TRBD1 as a possible D gene (5 bases). CDR1 MNHNS and CDR2 SASEGT come from the germline V gene. This CDR3 is built from 14 residues. V lost 6 bases and J lost 2, with 14 bases in between. CDR3 sequence (DNA): TGTGCCAGCAGCCTATGGGGCAGGGCCTACGAGCAGTACTTC. It encodes CASSLWGRAYEQYF.

This clonotype was detected only a few times. The chain carries TRBV19 and TRBJ2-1; perhaps TRBD2 as D (6 bases). The CDR3 is 14 residues long. Germline V gene sequence: CDR1 LNHDA, CDR2 SQIVND (reference sequence). V gave up 6 bases and J gave up 0 bases, with 9 bases separating them. The CDR3 bases are TGTGCCAGTAGATGGAGGGACTCCTACAATGAGCAGTTCTTC. This codes for CASRWRDSYNEQFF.

The chain is built from TRBV6-5 and TRBJ2-2; no reliable D call. V lost 3 bases and J lost 7, with 12 bases in between. This CDR3 contains 14 residues. CDR1 and CDR2 from the germline V gene are MNHEY and SVGAGI. The CDR3 sequence: CASSYGVLGGELFF. The CDR3 DNA sequence: TGTGCCAGCAGTTATGGGGTGCTAGGCGGGGAGCTGTTTTTT.

This clonotype was seen repeatedly, ten times or more. The J gene is TRBJ2-2, the V gene TRBV12-3 or TRBV12-4; TRBD2 is a possible D gene (6 bases). V was cut by 4 bases and J by 8 bases, with 14 bases left in between. The CDR3 covers 14 residues. CDR3 DNA: TGTGCCAGCAGTTCTAACCTAGCGAAGGGGGAGCTGTTTTTT. Translation: CASSSNLAKGELFF.

The CDR3: CASTWDMVGLIYEQYF. In DNA, the CDR3 is TGTGCCAGCACCTGGGACATGGTGGGATTAATCTACGAGCAGTACTTC. The chain uses TRBV12-3 or TRBV12-4 and TRBJ2-7; maybe TRBD1 (6 bases). Trimming left V 7 bases short and J 3 bases short, with 22 bases between. This CDR3 contains 16 residues.

This chain links TRBV20-1 with TRBJ1-2; D unresolved. This CDR3 spans 13 amino acids. Germline lookup yields CDR1 DFQATT and CDR2 SNEGSKA (reference sequence). V was shortened by 0 bases and J by 6 bases, with 11 bases between the two germline ends. The CDR3 DNA reads as TGCAGTGCTAGAGATTGGCGCAGTAATGGCTACACCTTC. Translating gives CSARDWRSNGYTF.

This chain uses TRBV19 with TRBJ1-5; the D is unclear. V was clipped by 9 bases and J by 4 bases, with 10 bases between them. From germline, CDR1 is LNHDA and CDR2 SQIVND (reference sequence). The CDR3 length is 12 residues. This CDR3 reads CASGWRNQPQHF. The CDR3 DNA reads TGTGCCAGCGGGTGGAGGAATCAGCCCCAGCATTTT.

In its sample, this clonotype was seen a few times. V usage is TRBV12-3 or TRBV12-4 and J usage is TRBJ2-7; 11 bases are a match to TRBD2. V was pared by 3 bases and J by 6 bases, with 7 bases of the junction left unmatched. This CDR3 is 15 amino acids long. The CDR3 nucleotides read TGTGCCAGCAGTTTTTTAGCGGGAGGGGAGTTCGAGCAGTACTTC. Translation gives CASSFLAGGEFEQYF.

The chain recombines TRBV11-2 with TRBJ1-3, with unresolved D. In germline, CDR1 is SGHAT, CDR2 FQNNGV. The CDR3 loop spans 17 amino acids. Trimming stripped 0 bases from V and 0 bases from J, with 12 bases between. The CDR3 sequence is CASSLDQKRISGNTIYF. The CDR3 coding sequence is TGTGCCAGCAGCTTAGATCAGAAGAGAATCTCTGGAAACACCATATATTTT. Looking up the rest from reference TRBV11-2 and TRBJ1-3 gives the full variable domain: EAGVAQSPRYKIIEKRQSVAFWCNPISGHATLYWYQQILGQGPKLLIQFQNNGVVDDSQLPKDRFSAERLKGVDSTLKIQPAKLEDSAVYLCASSLDQKRISGNTIYFGEGSWLTVV.

This clonotype was seen repeatedly, ten times or more. V usage is TRBV20-1 and J usage is TRBJ2-7; D is undetermined. Trimming removed 3 bases at V and 3 bases at J, with 9 bases between. CDR1 and CDR2 (germline): DFQATT, SNEGSKA (reference sequence). The CDR3 runs 12 residues. The CDR3 region is CSASGQDYEQYF. CDR3 DNA: TGCAGTGCTAGTGGGCAGGACTACGAGCAGTACTTC.

This clonotype was seen repeatedly, ten times or more. V gene TRBV7-2 combines with J gene TRBJ1-1, with no clear D. This CDR3 is 14 amino acids long. With 5 bases removed from V and 0 bases from J, the gap between germline ends came to 10 bases. Germline values: CDR1 SGHTA, CDR2 FQGNSA. This CDR3 reads CASSPRVMNTEAFF. The DNA for the CDR3 is TGTGCCAGCAGCCCAAGGGTCATGAACACTGAAGCTTTCTTT.

CDR3 sequence (DNA): TGTGCCAGCAGCTTAGTTTCCAGGGAAGCTTTCTTT. Encoded protein: CASSLVSREAFF. The V call is TRBV7-9, the J call TRBJ1-1; D not certain. Germline V CDR1 and CDR2: SEHNR, FQNEAQ (reference sequence). Trimming took 1 base from V and 8 from J, leaving 8 bases between them. The CDR3 totals 12 residues.

In this sample, this clonotype turned up many times. The V gene is TRBV7-9, the J gene TRBJ2-1; D unclear. This CDR3 contains 13 residues. In germline, CDR1 is SEHNR, CDR2 FQNEAQ (reference sequence). The germline V and J ends were trimmed by 0 bases and 7 bases, with 7 bases remaining between them. Here the CDR3 DNA reads TGTGCCAGCAGCTTAGCTTCAATTAATGAGCAGTTCTTC. It specifies CASSLASINEQFF.

This chain connects TRBV7-3 to TRBJ2-1; the D is unclear. This CDR3 is 15 amino acids long. Trimming left V 5 bases short and J 0 bases short, with 11 bases between. Germline V CDR1 and CDR2: SGHTA, FQGTGA. In DNA form, the CDR3 reads TGTGCCAGCAGCCCGGTCCCAAGCTCCTACAATGAGCAGTTCTTC. Protein: CASSPVPSSYNEQFF.

The sample holds many counts of this clonotype. The J gene is TRBJ2-7, the V gene TRBV7-2; maybe TRBD1 (6 bases). The germline CDR1 and CDR2 sequences are SGHTA and FQGNSA. V was trimmed by 4 bases and J by 3 bases, leaving 13 bases between them. CDR3 length equals 14 residues. This CDR3 is CASSSTYRDYEQYF. The CDR3 nucleotides read TGTGCCAGCAGCTCCACTTACAGGGACTACGAGCAGTACTTC.

This clonotype was seen ten or more times. V and J are TRBV11-2 and TRBJ1-2; unclear D gene. The CDR3 covers 13 residues. The germline V gene has CDR1 SGHAT and CDR2 FQNNGV. Trimming took off 5 bases at V and 3 bases at J, with 10 bases between the two ends. The CDR3 region is CASSRAEDYGYTF. The CDR3, as DNA: TGTGCCAGCAGCCGCGCGGAGGACTATGGCTACACCTTC.

This clonotype was recorded many times. V gene TRBV28 combines with J gene TRBJ2-7, with a weak D call TRBD2 (6 bases). CDR1 is MDHEN and CDR2 is SYDVKM in the germline V gene. The CDR3 is 13 amino acids. V was trimmed by 7 bases and J by 3 bases, leaving 13 bases between them. The CDR3 protein is CASTRGAGYEQYF. As DNA, the CDR3 is TGTGCCAGCACCCGCGGGGCAGGCTACGAGCAGTACTTC.

In this sample, this clonotype turned up many times. V and J are TRBV3-1 and TRBJ1-1; the D gene is possibly TRBD1 (5 bases). Per germline, CDR1 LGHDT and CDR2 YNNKEL (reference sequence). The CDR3 runs to 15 residues. V lost 0 bases and J lost 5, with 13 bases in between. CDR3 in DNA: TGTGCCAGCAGCCAAGATCGGGGCGGGAATACTGAAGCTTTCTTT. This sequence encodes CASSQDRGGNTEAFF.

At least ten counts were recorded for this clonotype. J is TRBJ2-3 and V is TRBV7-9, with 8 bases fitting TRBD1. The germline V gene has CDR1 SEHNR and CDR2 FQNEAQ (reference sequence). The V gene end was trimmed by 0 bases and the J gene end by 2 bases; junction bases not matched to a gene: 4. The length of the CDR3 is 16 residues. The CDR3 bases are TGTGCCAGCAGCTTAGCGGACAGGGACCCCACAGATACGCAGTATTTT. Translated, it gives CASSLADRDPTDTQYF.

This clonotype was seen many times. The chain combines TRBV7-2 with TRBJ1-1; 7 nucleotides agree with TRBD1. The CDR3 extends over 14 amino acids. Germline V lookup: CDR1 SGHTA, CDR2 FQGNSA. V was clipped by 4 bases and J by 1 base; unmatched bases: 3. This CDR3 reads CASSSRDRNTEAFF. The CDR3 coding sequence is TGTGCCAGCAGCTCCCGGGACAGGAACACTGAAGCTTTCTTT.

This clonotype was counted many times. This chain links TRBV7-9 with TRBJ2-1; maybe TRBD2 (5 bases). The CDR3 contains 12 residues. In germline, CDR1 is SEHNR, CDR2 FQNEAQ (reference sequence). V was trimmed by 5 bases and J by 6 bases, leaving 8 bases between them. The CDR3: CASSRGRNEQFF. As DNA, the CDR3 is TGTGCCAGCAGCCGCGGGCGCAATGAGCAGTTCTTC. The variable domain in full, completed from reference TRBV7-9 and TRBJ2-1, reads DTGVSQNPRHKITKRGQNVTFRCDPISEHNRLYWYRQTLGQGPEFLTYFQNEAQLEKSRLLSDRFSAERPKGSFSTLEIQRTEQGDSAMYLCASSRGRNEQFFGPGTRLTVL.

In its sample, this clonotype was seen a few times. The gene calls are TRBV6-6 and TRBJ2-5, with 7 positions matching TRBD2. Germline V lookup: CDR1 MNHNY, CDR2 SVGAGI (reference sequence). V lost 11 bases to trimming and J lost 2 bases; unmatched junction nucleotides: 8. This CDR3 spans 13 amino acids. CDR3 DNA sequence: TGTGCCGCAGGGAGGGGAGGTCAAGAGACCCAGTACTTC. Amino acids: CAAGRGGQETQYF.

Regarding this clonotype: A much larger clone differs from this one at a single base, so this may be a read error. The gene calls are TRBV30 and TRBJ2-5; unclear D gene. Germline-derived CDR1 and CDR2 are GTSNPN and SVGIG (reference sequence). V gave up 2 bases and J gave up 0 bases, with 10 bases separating them. This CDR3 contains 14 residues. The CDR3 reads CAWSRAAYQETQYF. The CDR3 DNA reads TGTGCCTGGAGTAGGGCAGCGTACCAAGAGACCCAGTACTTC.

At least ten counts were recorded for this clonotype. This sequence joins TRBV20-1 and TRBJ1-2; D remains ambiguous. The CDR3 runs 11 residues. V lost 5 bases and J 2 bases, leaving 6 bases between the germline ends. Germline-derived CDR1 and CDR2 are DFQATT and SNEGSKA (reference sequence). In DNA, the CDR3 is TGCAGTGCTCTGACAAACTATGGCTACACCTTC. Amino acid sequence: CSALTNYGYTF.